These 28 T cell receptor beta chains share one sample of origin, sequenced in a study of blood T cell repertoires in COVID-19. The repertoire was sequenced with immunoSEQ multiplex PCR; TCRdb's copy has only in-frame clones and lacks some. The data contain more than 75,000 clones, approximately 78% of them seen just once; the ten biggest clones take up 10%. The source material was peripheral blood. These receptors came from a man aged 55 to 70 with acute or convalescent COVID-19.

J is TRBJ1-2 and V is TRBV13, with 10 positions matching TRBD1. The V gene end was trimmed by 5 bases and the J gene end by 8 bases; junction bases not matched to a gene: 14. This CDR3 is built from 16 residues. Germline V gives CDR1 PRHDT, CDR2 FYEKMQ (reference sequence). The CDR3 region has the DNA TGTGCCAGCAGCACGCGGACAGGGGGAAGAAGTCAGGGCTACACCTTC. Protein: CASSTRTGGRSQGYTF.

This clone occurred once. The rearrangement uses TRBV24-1 and TRBJ2-3; D might be TRBD2 (7 bases). The germline V gene encodes CDR1 KGHDR and CDR2 SFDVKD. CDR3 length equals 13 residues. Trimming stripped 4 bases from V and 4 bases from J, with 8 bases between. CDR3 sequence: CATSEGGADTQYF. CDR3 sequence (DNA): TGTGCCACCAGTGAAGGGGGGGCAGATACGCAGTATTTT.

The V gene is TRBV5-4, the J gene TRBJ1-6, with D hard to call. The CDR3 runs 13 residues. Germline V gives CDR1 SGHNT, CDR2 YYREEE (reference sequence). The ends were cut back, 0 bases at V and 6 bases at J, with 4 bases in the middle. CDR3 sequence reads: CASSLALNSPLHF. CDR3 DNA sequence: TGTGCCAGCAGCTTGGCACTTAATTCACCCCTCCACTTT.

This chain uses TRBV7-3 with TRBJ1-6; 7 bases line up with TRBD1. The CDR3 is made up of 15 amino acids. The ends lost 1 base at V and 9 bases at J; junction bases unmatched: 6. In germline, CDR1 is SGHTA, CDR2 FQGTGA. Here the CDR3 DNA reads TGTGCCAGCAGCTTAATTAACAGGGGCGGTTCACCCCTCCACTTT. Its translation is CASSLINRGGSPLHF.

The chain links TRBV3-1 (or the pseudogene TRBV3-2) to TRBJ2-4, with D uncertain. The ends were cut back, 4 bases at V and 9 bases at J, with 13 bases in the middle. The CDR3 has 13 residues. CDR1 and CDR2 from the germline V gene are LGHDT and YNNKEL (reference sequence). This chain's CDR3 is CASSPRLESIQYF. CDR3 bases: TGTGCCAGCAGCCCCCGACTGGAGAGCATTCAGTACTTC.

This chain joins TRBV6-2 or TRBV6-3 and TRBJ1-4; D is unresolved. V lost 0 bases to trimming and J lost 11 bases, with 13 bases between them. The germline V gene has CDR1 MNHEY and CDR2 SVGEGT. The CDR3 sequence is 14 residues long. The CDR3 sequence is CASSYSRTSGKLFF. CDR3 sequence (DNA): TGTGCCAGCAGTTACTCGAGGACTTCAGGCAAACTGTTTTTT.

J is TRBJ2-1 and V is TRBV7-9; 9 nucleotides match TRBD2. In germline, CDR1 is SEHNR, CDR2 FQNEAQ (reference sequence). Trimming took 5 bases from V and 8 from J; bases not matched to a gene: 10. This CDR3 has 15 residues. The CDR3: CASSDTGLAGDEQFF. The CDR3 DNA reads TGTGCCAGCAGCGACACGGGACTAGCAGGCGATGAGCAGTTCTTC.

The CDR3 DNA is TGTGCCAGCAGCACCACAGGGTCCCCTCCTCCCCTCCACTTT. This translates into CASSTTGSPPPLHF. The V gene is TRBV7-9, the J gene TRBJ1-6; tentatively, D is TRBD1 (6 bases). CDR3 length: 14 amino acids. Germline CDR1 SEHNR, CDR2 FQNEAQ (reference sequence). Trimming took off 5 bases at V and 13 bases at J, with 18 bases between the two ends. Full variable domain (rest looked up from reference TRBV7-9 and TRBJ1-6): DTGVSQNPRHKITKRGQNVTFRCDPISEHNRLYWYRQTLGQGPEFLTYFQNEAQLEKSRLLSDRFSAERPKGSFSTLEIQRTEQGDSAMYLCASSTTGSPPPLHFGNGTRLTVT.

The chain carries TRBV3-1 (or the pseudogene TRBV3-2) and TRBJ2-7, with a possible D match to TRBD2 (5 bases). Looked up from germline, CDR1 is LGHDT and CDR2 is YNNKEL (reference sequence). The CDR3 extends over 14 amino acids. The V gene lost 1 base and the J gene lost 7 bases, with 14 bases spanning the gap. Here the CDR3 DNA reads TGTGCCAGCAGCCAAGCTGGGAGACCTTGGGAGCAGTACTTC. It specifies CASSQAGRPWEQYF.

The V call is TRBV12-3 or TRBV12-4, the J call TRBJ1-5; D is unclear. V lost 2 bases, J lost 2 bases, and 4 bases lay in between. This CDR3 is built from 13 residues. CDR3 bases: TGTGCCAGCAGTTTACGGGGCAATCAGCCCCAGCATTTT. Translating gives CASSLRGNQPQHF.

This chain connects TRBV28 to TRBJ1-2, with D perhaps matching TRBD1 (5 bases). Germline lookup yields CDR1 MDHEN and CDR2 SYDVKM. The CDR3 spans 12 residues. V shed 3 bases and J shed 5 bases, with 7 bases lying between them. The chain's CDR3 is CASSLTDYGYTF. Here the CDR3 DNA reads TGTGCCAGCAGTTTGACAGATTATGGCTACACCTTC.

A word on this clone: Its ends do not fully match the called genes, so a read error is possible. J is TRBJ1-4 and V is TRBV5-6; D is possibly TRBD1 (6 bases). The CDR3 covers 14 residues. Germline CDR1 is SGHDT and CDR2 is YYEEEE. The CDR3 spells CASSLGYGQFSPLF. The CDR3 coding sequence is TGTGCCAGCAGCTTAGGATATGGACAGTTTTCGCCCCTTTTT.

The chain couples TRBV2 to TRBJ2-5; D is perhaps TRBD2 (7 bases). CDR1 is SNHLY and CDR2 is FYNNEI in the germline V gene. The CDR3 loop spans 15 amino acids. The V gene lost 1 base and the J gene lost 5 bases, with 14 bases spanning the gap. As DNA, the CDR3 is TGTGCCAGCAGTGAAGTGGGGGGGGGCAGTGAGACCCAGTACTTC. This gives the protein CASSEVGGGSETQYF.

The rearrangement joins TRBV5-1 to TRBJ2-3, with TRBD2 matching over 10 bases. Per germline, CDR1 SGHRS and CDR2 YFSETQ. This CDR3 has 14 amino acids. Trimming cost V 4 bases and J 5 bases; bases outside gene matches: 4. The CDR3 region is CASSATSGVDTQYF. The CDR3 nucleotides read TGCGCCAGCAGCGCCACTAGCGGGGTAGATACGCAGTATTTT.

This clone was detected once. CDR3 sequence (DNA): TGTGCCTGGAGTGTGTTTCAGTCCAATCAGCCCCAGCATTTT. It specifies CAWSVFQSNQPQHF. The chain combines TRBV30 with TRBJ1-5; D gene uncertain. The CDR3 consists of 14 residues. The V and J ends lost 0 bases and 3 bases respectively, with 9 bases between them. Germline CDR1 is GTSNPN and CDR2 is SVGIG (reference sequence).

The V gene is TRBV21-1, the J gene TRBJ1-2. TRBV21-1 is annotated as a pseudogene. The CDR3 is 13 residues long. CDR3 sequence reads: CASSAQRVGGYTF. The CDR3 bases are TGTGCCAGCAGCGCTCAGAGGGTGGGTGGCTACACCTTC.

CDR3 residues: CASCYSYTEAFF. The CDR3 nucleotides are TGTGCCAGCTGCTACAGCTACACTGAAGCTTTCTTT. This sequence joins TRBV12-3 or TRBV12-4 and TRBJ1-1, with unresolved D. The CDR3 has 12 amino acids. V was shortened by 8 bases and J by 3 bases, with 10 bases between the two germline ends.

This sequence joins TRBV5-1 and TRBJ1-1; 11 bases line up with TRBD1. Germline V gene data show CDR1 as SGHRS and CDR2 as YFSETQ. The CDR3 contains 16 residues. Unmatched junction bases numbered 7, after V lost 3 bases and J lost 3 bases. In nucleotides, the CDR3 is TGCGCCAGCAGCTGGACAGGGGGCCCCGGGGACACTGAAGCTTTCTTT. This gives the protein CASSWTGGPGDTEAFF.

The chain carries TRBV11-2 and TRBJ2-7; 7 bases map to TRBD2. Germline lookup yields CDR1 SGHAT and CDR2 FQNNGV. Trimming at V came to 1 base and at J to 2 bases, leaving 17 bases not matched to a gene. The CDR3 is 19 amino acids. CDR3 DNA sequence: TGTGCCAGCAGCTTAGGGTCCCTCCGGGTGAGCGGGGACCCCTACGAGCAGTACTTC. Translating gives CASSLGSLRVSGDPYEQYF.

The chain uses TRBV9 and TRBJ2-3; TRBD2 is a possible D gene (5 bases). The germline CDR1 and CDR2 sequences are SGDLS and YYNGEE. The CDR3 covers 14 residues. V was shortened by 4 bases and J by 0 bases, with 9 bases between the two germline ends. Here the CDR3 reads CASSNGESTDTQYF. Here the CDR3 DNA reads TGTGCCAGCAGCAACGGGGAAAGCACAGATACGCAGTATTTT.

V usage is TRBV25-1 and J usage is TRBJ2-2, with 7 bases lining up with TRBD2. V lost 4 bases, J lost 2 bases, and 1 base stayed unmatched. This CDR3 contains 14 residues. Germline assignment: CDR1 MGHDK and CDR2 SYGVNS. The CDR3: CASSVAGNTGELFF. CDR3 sequence (DNA): TGTGCCAGCAGTGTAGCGGGTAACACCGGGGAGCTGTTTTTT.

The chain couples TRBV6-5 to TRBJ2-3, with TRBD2 as a possible D gene (6 bases). CDR1 and CDR2 from the germline V gene are MNHEY and SVGAGI. V lost 8 bases and J 1 base, leaving 10 bases between the germline ends. The CDR3 loop spans 13 amino acids. Written as DNA, the CDR3 is TGTGCCAGCGTCCCGGGAGGCACAGATACGCAGTATTTT. Translation gives CASVPGGTDTQYF.

This sequence joins TRBV7-2 and TRBJ2-2, with 7 bases aligning to TRBD2. The trim removed 3 bases at V and 1 base at J, leaving 2 bases unmatched. CDR3 size: 15 residues. Germline V gene data show CDR1 as SGHTA and CDR2 as FQGNSA. The CDR3 sequence is CASSFSGLNTGELFF. The CDR3 coding sequence is TGTGCCAGCAGCTTTAGCGGGCTGAACACCGGGGAGCTGTTTTTT. The variable domain in full, completed from reference TRBV7-2 and TRBJ2-2, reads GAGVSQSPSNKVTEKGKDVELRCDPISGHTALYWYRQSLGQGLEFLIYFQGNSAPDKSGLPSDRFSAERTGGSVSTLTIQRTQQEDSAVYLCASSFSGLNTGELFFGEGSRLTVL.

The chain uses TRBV7-2 and TRBJ2-3, with D possibly TRBD2 on 5 matching bases. The length of the CDR3 is 14 residues. Germline V gene lookup returns CDR1 SGHTA and CDR2 FQGNSA. The V end lost 0 bases, the J end lost 5 bases, and 9 bases lay between the germline ends. The CDR3 is CASSLAGSVDTQYF. The DNA of the CDR3 is TGTGCCAGCAGCTTAGCCGGTAGCGTAGATACGCAGTATTTT.

The V and J genes are TRBV19 and TRBJ2-1; 9 bases line up with TRBD2. This CDR3 spans 16 amino acids. Germline V gene data show CDR1 as LNHDA and CDR2 as SQIVND (reference sequence). The V segment lost 7 bases and the J segment 4 bases; nucleotides outside the gene matches: 11. CDR3 residues: CASTLSREGTYNEQFF. The CDR3 DNA reads TGTGCCAGTACCCTATCGCGGGAGGGGACTTACAATGAGCAGTTCTTC.

This chain connects TRBV7-2 to TRBJ2-3; D is perhaps TRBD2 (7 bases). The CDR3 is 17 amino acids. Germline V gene data show CDR1 as SGHTA and CDR2 as FQGNSA. V was shortened by 1 base and J by 2 bases, with 16 bases between the two germline ends. The CDR3 DNA reads TGTGCCAGCAGCTTAGTAGCGGCGGGGGCAATCACAGATACGCAGTATTTT. It specifies CASSLVAAGAITDTQYF.

The rearrangement uses TRBV6-2 or TRBV6-3 and TRBJ2-7; tentatively, D is TRBD2 (5 bases). The length of the CDR3 is 14 residues. Germline V gene sequence: CDR1 MNHEY, CDR2 SVGEGT. V was clipped by 2 bases and J by 0 bases, with 8 bases between them. The CDR3 region is CASSYGGHSYEQYF. The CDR3 DNA is TGTGCCAGCAGTTACGGCGGGCACTCCTACGAGCAGTACTTC.

This clone was counted only a few times. This sequence joins TRBV10-1 and TRBJ2-5; 7 bases align to TRBD1. Trimming took 5 bases from V and 3 from J; bases not matched to a gene: 3. The V gene's germline CDR1 is WNHNN and CDR2 SYGVQD (reference sequence). The length of the CDR3 is 13 residues. The CDR3 bases are TGCGCCAGCAGTCGCGGACAGGAAGAGACCCAGTACTTC. It codes for CASSRGQEETQYF.